The source of this T cell receptor beta chain is a study of monozygotic twins with inflammatory bowel disease. Following a re-call of the 5' RACE reads, TCRdb has one entry per CDR3 protein and lacks DNA. In all, the sample yields a few hundred thousand distinct CDR3 sequences. Material: blood. The TCR comes from a human donor with ulcerative colitis or Crohn's disease, or a healthy co-twin of an affected twin (not recorded which).

CDR3 sequence reads: CASSEDTNTGELFF. The chain employs TRBV6-4 and TRBJ2-2; the D call of TRBD1 rests on TCRdb alone, since no DNA is present to check it. Germline CDR1 reads MRHNA; CDR2 reads SNTAGT. This CDR3 spans 14 amino acids.